Each of the 2 T cell receptor beta chains below was sequenced from the same sample in a study of blood T cell repertoires in COVID-19. Sequenced by immunoSEQ multiplex PCR; TCRdb stores in-frame clones only, minus some. The sample includes 140,000 to 150,000 clones, about 87% seen only once; the top ten take over 9%. The material sequenced was PBMCs or T cells enriched from blood (not recorded which). Every receptor here comes from a man aged 55 to 70 who had recovered from COVID-19.

This chain links TRBV5-6 with TRBJ1-6, with D unresolved. This CDR3 comprises 14 residues. Trimming took 0 bases from V and 7 from J, leaving 8 bases between them. Germline lookup yields CDR1 SGHDT and CDR2 YYEEEE. DNA of the CDR3: TGTGCCAGCAGCTTGGTAACGGGAAATTCACCCCTCCACTTT. Translation gives CASSLVTGNSPLHF.

The V and J genes are TRBV19 and TRBJ1-2, with a weak D call TRBD1 (5 bases). In germline, CDR1 is LNHDA, CDR2 SQIVND (reference sequence). The V and J ends lost 3 bases and 7 bases respectively, with 12 bases between them. The CDR3 consists of 13 residues. CDR3 amino acids: CASSISGGAGYTF. CDR3 DNA sequence: TGTGCCAGTAGTATCTCGGGAGGGGCTGGCTACACCTTC.